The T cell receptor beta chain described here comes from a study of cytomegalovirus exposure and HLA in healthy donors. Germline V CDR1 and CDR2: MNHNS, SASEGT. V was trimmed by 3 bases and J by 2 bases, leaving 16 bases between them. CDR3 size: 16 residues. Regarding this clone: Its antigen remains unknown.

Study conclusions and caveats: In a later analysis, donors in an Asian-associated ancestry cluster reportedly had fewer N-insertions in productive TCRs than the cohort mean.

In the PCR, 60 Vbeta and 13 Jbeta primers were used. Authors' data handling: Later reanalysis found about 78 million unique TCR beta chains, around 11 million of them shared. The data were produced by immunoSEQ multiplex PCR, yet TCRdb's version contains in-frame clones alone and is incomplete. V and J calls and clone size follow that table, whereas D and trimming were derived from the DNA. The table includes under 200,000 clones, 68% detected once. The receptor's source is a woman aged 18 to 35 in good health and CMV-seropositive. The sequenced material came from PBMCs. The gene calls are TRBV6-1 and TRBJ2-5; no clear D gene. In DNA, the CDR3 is TGTGCCAGCAGTGAGGCGAGGCGGAGCCGACAAGAGACCCAGTACTTC. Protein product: CASSEARRSRQETQYF.